Presented here are 5 T cell receptor beta chains from one specimen sequenced in a study of T-cell memory formation after mild COVID-19. MiXCR was run by TCRdb on the 5' RACE reads, yielding one entry per CDR3 protein. The data show around 410,000 distinct CDR3 sequences, 23% seen once. Input material: PBMCs or a T cell subset sorted from them (not recorded which). These receptors came from an adult woman who had mild COVID-19 (a few samples of this study predate the infection). Cell type and time point are not known.

In its sample, this clonotype was seen a few times. The gene calls are TRBV28 and TRBJ2-5; D may correspond to TRBD1 or TRBD2 (6 bases each). Per germline, CDR1 MDHEN and CDR2 SYDVKM. Trimming pared 2 bases from V and 3 bases from J, leaving 10 bases between. CDR3 length equals 14 residues. For the CDR3, the DNA is TGTGCCAGCAGTTTAAGAGGGGGGAAAGAGACCCAGTACTTC. Its protein is CASSLRGGKETQYF.

The chain carries TRBV12-3 or TRBV12-4 and TRBJ2-3, with D possibly TRBD2 on 6 matching bases. Trimming shortened V by 7 bases and J by 2 bases, and 10 bases separated the two germline ends. This CDR3 spans 13 amino acids. The DNA for the CDR3 is TGTGCCAGCACCTCGGGGGTCACAGATACGCAGTATTTT. Encoded protein: CASTSGVTDTQYF.

The chain couples TRBV12-3 or TRBV12-4 to TRBJ1-3; TRBD1 is a possible D gene (5 bases). The CDR3 is 14 amino acids. V lost 0 bases, J lost 4 bases, and 7 bases lay in between. The CDR3 protein is CASSLAGAGNTIYF. CDR3 nucleotide sequence: TGTGCCAGCAGTTTAGCAGGGGCGGGAAACACCATATATTTT.

CDR3 bases: TGTGCCAGCAGCTCCGGGCAGGGGCAGCCCCAGCATTTT. Its protein is CASSSGQGQPQHF. The rearrangement links TRBV7-9 to TRBJ1-5, with a tentative D call TRBD1 (6 bases). Germline V CDR1 and CDR2: SEHNR, FQNEAQ (reference sequence). Trimming left V 4 bases short and J 7 bases short, with 11 bases between. The CDR3 length is 13 residues.

This clonotype was picked up a small number of times. This chain joins TRBV4-3 and TRBJ2-1; 9 bases align to TRBD2. After removal of 2 bases from V and 0 bases from J, the junction contained 2 bases not matched to a gene. The CDR3 covers 16 residues. CDR1 is LGHNA and CDR2 is YSLEER in the germline V gene. The CDR3 region is CASSQNSGSSYNEQFF. The CDR3, as DNA: TGCGCCAGCAGCCAAAATAGCGGGAGCTCCTACAATGAGCAGTTCTTC.